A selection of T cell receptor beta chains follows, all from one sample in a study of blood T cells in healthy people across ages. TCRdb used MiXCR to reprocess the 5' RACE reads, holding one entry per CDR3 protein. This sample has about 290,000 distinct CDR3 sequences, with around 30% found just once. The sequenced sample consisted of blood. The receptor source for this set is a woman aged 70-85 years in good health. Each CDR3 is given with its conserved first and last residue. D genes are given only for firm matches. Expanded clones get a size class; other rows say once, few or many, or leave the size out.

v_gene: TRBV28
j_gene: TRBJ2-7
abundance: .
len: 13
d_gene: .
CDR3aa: CASSLGRRYEQYF
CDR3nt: TGTGCCAGCAGTTTAGGTCGGCGGTACGAGCAGTACTTC

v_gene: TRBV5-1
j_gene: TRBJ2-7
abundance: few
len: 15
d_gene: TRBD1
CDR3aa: CASSLAGQGAYEQYF
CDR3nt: TGCGCCAGCAGCTTGGCCGGACAGGGGGCCTACGAGCAGTACTTC

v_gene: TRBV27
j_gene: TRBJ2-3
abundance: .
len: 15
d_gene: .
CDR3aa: CASSYRGSSTDTQYF
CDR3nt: TGTGCCAGCAGTTATCGGGGTTCTAGCACAGATACGCAGTATTTT

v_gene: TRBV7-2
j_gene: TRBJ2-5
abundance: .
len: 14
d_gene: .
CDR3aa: CASSKYGDQETQYF
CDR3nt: TGTGCCAGCAGCAAGTACGGGGACCAAGAGACCCAGTACTTC

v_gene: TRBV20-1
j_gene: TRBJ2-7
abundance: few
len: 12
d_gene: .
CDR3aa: CSAQYGDYEQYF
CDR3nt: TGCAGTGCCCAGTACGGGGACTACGAGCAGTACTTC

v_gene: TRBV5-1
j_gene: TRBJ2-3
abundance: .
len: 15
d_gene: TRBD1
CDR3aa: CASSAGQGITDTQYF
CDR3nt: TGCGCCAGCAGCGCTGGACAGGGGATCACAGATACGCAGTATTTT

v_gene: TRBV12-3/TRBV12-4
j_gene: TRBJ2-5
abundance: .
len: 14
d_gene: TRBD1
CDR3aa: CASSSGQGWETQYF
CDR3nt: TGTGCCAGCAGTTCCGGACAGGGCTGGGAGACCCAGTACTTC

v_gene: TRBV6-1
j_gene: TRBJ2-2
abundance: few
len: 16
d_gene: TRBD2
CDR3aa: CASRGLAGGTTGELFF
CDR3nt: TGTGCCAGCAGGGGACTAGCGGGAGGAACCACCGGGGAGCTGTTTTTT

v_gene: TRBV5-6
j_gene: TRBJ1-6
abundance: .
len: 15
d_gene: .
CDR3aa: CASSLVAALDSPLHF
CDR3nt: TGTGCCAGCAGCTTGGTCGCTGCCTTGGATTCACCCCTCCACTTT

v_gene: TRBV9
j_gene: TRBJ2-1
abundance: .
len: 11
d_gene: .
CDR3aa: CVSSEREEQFF
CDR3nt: TGTGTCAGCAGCGAAAGGGAGGAGCAGTTCTTC

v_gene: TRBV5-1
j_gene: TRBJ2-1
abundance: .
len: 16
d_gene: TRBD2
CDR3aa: CASSLKGTSGVNEQFF
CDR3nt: TGCGCCAGCAGCTTGAAGGGGACTAGCGGAGTCAATGAGCAGTTCTTC

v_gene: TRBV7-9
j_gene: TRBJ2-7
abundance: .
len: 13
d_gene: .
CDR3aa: CASSLGVGSEQYF
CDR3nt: TGTGCCAGCAGCTTAGGGGTTGGGTCAGAGCAGTACTTC

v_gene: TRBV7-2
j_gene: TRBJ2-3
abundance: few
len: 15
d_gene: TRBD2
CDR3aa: CASSQSGRPTDTQYF
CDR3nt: TGTGCCAGCAGCCAGAGCGGGAGGCCTACAGATACGCAGTATTTT

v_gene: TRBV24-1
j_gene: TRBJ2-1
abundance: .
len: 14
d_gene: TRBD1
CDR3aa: CATSGDRGYNEQFF
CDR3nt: TGTGCCACCAGTGGGGACAGGGGCTACAATGAGCAGTTCTTC

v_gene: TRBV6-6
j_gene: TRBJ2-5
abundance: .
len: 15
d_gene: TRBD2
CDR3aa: CASSYLAGVQETQYF
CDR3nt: TGTGCCAGCAGTTACTTGGCGGGAGTTCAAGAGACCCAGTACTTC

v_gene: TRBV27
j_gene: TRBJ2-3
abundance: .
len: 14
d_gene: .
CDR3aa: CASRKFGGSDTQYF
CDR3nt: TGTGCCAGCAGGAAGTTCGGAGGTTCGGATACGCAGTATTTT

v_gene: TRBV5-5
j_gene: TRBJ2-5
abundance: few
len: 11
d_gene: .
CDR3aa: CASSPGLVEFF
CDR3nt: TGTGCCAGCAGCCCCGGGCTTGTTGAGTTCTTC

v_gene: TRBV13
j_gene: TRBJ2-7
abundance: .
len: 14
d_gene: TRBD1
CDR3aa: CASSFGTDAYEQYF
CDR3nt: TGTGCCAGCAGCTTCGGGACAGATGCCTACGAGCAGTACTTC

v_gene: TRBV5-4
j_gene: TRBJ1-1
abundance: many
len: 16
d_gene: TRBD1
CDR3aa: CASSSYDRGGSTEAFF
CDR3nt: TGTGCCAGCAGCTCCTACGACAGGGGAGGTAGCACTGAAGCTTTCTTT

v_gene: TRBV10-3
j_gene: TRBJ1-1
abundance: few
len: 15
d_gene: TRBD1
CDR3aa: CAIRTKGQKNTEAFF
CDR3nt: TGTGCCATCAGGACGAAGGGACAGAAGAACACTGAAGCTTTCTTT

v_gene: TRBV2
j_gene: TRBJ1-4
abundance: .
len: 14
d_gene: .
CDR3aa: CASSGWRVNEKLFF
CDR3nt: TGTGCCAGCAGTGGTTGGAGAGTTAATGAAAAACTGTTTTTT

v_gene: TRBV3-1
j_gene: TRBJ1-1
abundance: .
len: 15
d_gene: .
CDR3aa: CASSQSSIRDAEAFF
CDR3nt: TGTGCCAGCAGCCAATCGTCGATCCGGGATGCTGAAGCTTTCTTT

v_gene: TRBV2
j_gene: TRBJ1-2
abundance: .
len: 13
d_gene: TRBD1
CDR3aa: CASDDRGGSGYTF
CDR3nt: TGTGCCAGTGACGACAGGGGTGGCTCTGGCTACACCTTC

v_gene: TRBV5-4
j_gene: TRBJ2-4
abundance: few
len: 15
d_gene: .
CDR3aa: CASSSGGATKNIQYF
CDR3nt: TGTGCCAGCAGCTCGGGGGGCGCAACCAAAAACATTCAGTACTTC

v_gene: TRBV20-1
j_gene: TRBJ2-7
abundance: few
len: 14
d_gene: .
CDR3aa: CSARSGGRTYEQYF
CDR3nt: TGCAGTGCTAGGTCGGGCGGGCGTACCTACGAGCAGTACTTC

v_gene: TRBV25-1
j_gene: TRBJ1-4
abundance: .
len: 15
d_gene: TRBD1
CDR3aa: CASSEWEGGNEKLFF
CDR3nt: TGTGCCAGCAGTGAATGGGAAGGGGGCAATGAAAAACTGTTTTTT

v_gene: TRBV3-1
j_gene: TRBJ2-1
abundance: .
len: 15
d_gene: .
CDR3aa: CASSQRGPGGSEQFF
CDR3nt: TGTGCCAGCAGCCAGAGGGGGCCGGGAGGATCCGAGCAGTTCTTC

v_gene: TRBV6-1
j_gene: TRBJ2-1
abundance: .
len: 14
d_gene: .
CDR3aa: CASLFGGVGGEQFF
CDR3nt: TGTGCCAGCTTATTCGGGGGAGTGGGCGGTGAGCAGTTCTTC

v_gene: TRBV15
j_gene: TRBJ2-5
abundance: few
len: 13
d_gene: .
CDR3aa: CATSRDQRETQYF
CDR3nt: TGTGCCACCAGCAGAGATCAACGAGAGACCCAGTACTTC

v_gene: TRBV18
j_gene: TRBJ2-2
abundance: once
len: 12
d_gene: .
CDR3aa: CASSASSGELFF
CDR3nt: TGTGCCAGCTCCGCATCGTCCGGGGAGCTGTTTTTT

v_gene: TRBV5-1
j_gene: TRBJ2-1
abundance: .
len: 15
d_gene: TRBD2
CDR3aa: CASQTAGGSYNEQFF
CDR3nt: TGCGCCAGCCAAACCGCGGGAGGGTCCTACAATGAGCAGTTCTTC

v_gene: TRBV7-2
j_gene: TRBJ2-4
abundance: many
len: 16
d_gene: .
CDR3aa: CASSLDRGLAKNIQYF
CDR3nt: TGTGCCAGCAGCTTAGATCGGGGCCTAGCCAAAAACATTCAGTACTTC

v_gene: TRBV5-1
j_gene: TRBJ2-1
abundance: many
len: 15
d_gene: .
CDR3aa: CASSLSGGTGWEQFF
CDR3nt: TGCGCCAGCAGCTTGTCGGGAGGGACAGGATGGGAGCAGTTCTTC

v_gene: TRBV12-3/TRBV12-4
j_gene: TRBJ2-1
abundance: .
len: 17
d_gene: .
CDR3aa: CASSPGAEGQPPHEQFF
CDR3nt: TGTGCCAGCAGCCCGGGAGCCGAAGGCCAGCCCCCTCATGAGCAGTTCTTC

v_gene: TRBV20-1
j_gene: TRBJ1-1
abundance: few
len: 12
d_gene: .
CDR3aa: CSARGGDTEAFF
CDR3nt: TGCAGTGCTAGGGGGGGGGACACTGAAGCTTTCTTT

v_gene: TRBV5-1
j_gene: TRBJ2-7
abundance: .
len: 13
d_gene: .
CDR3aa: CASSRDRPYEQYF
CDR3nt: TGCGCCAGCAGTAGGGACCGCCCCTACGAGCAGTACTTC

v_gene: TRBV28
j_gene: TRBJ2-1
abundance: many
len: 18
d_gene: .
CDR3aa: CASSPLVRGPSSYNEQFF
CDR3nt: TGTGCCAGCAGTCCCCTCGTCAGGGGTCCTAGCTCCTACAATGAGCAGTTCTTC

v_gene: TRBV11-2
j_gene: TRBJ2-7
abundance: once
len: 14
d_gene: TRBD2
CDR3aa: CASRVVGGYYEQYF
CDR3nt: TGTGCCAGCAGGGTGGTGGGGGGGTACTACGAGCAGTACTTC

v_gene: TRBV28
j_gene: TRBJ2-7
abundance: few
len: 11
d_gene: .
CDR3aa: CASSWTYEQYF
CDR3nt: TGTGCCAGCAGTTGGACCTACGAGCAGTACTTC

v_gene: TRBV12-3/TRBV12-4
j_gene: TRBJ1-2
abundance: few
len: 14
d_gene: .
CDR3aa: CASSPLGGPYGYTF
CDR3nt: TGTGCCAGCAGCCCCCTTGGAGGTCCCTATGGCTACACCTTC

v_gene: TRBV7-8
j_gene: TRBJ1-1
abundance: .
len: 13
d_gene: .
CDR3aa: CASRYQGGTEAFF
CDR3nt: TGTGCCAGCAGATACCAGGGTGGCACTGAAGCTTTCTTT

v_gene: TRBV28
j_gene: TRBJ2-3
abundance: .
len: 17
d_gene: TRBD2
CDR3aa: CASKWGTSGYSTDTQYF
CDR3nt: TGTGCCAGTAAATGGGGGACTAGCGGATATAGCACAGATACGCAGTATTTT

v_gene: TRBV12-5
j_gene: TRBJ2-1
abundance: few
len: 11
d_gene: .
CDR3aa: CASGLHNEQFF
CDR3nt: TGTGCTAGTGGCTTACACAATGAGCAGTTCTTC

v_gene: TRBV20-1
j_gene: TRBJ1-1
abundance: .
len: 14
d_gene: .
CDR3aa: CSALRQDWNTEALF
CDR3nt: TGCAGTGCTTTGAGACAGGACTGGAACACTGAAGCTCTCTTT

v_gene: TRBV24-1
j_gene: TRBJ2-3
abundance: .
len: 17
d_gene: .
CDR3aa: CATSDHGTSRGTDTQYF
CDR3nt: TGTGCCACCAGTGACCATGGGACCTCGCGGGGCACAGATACGCAGTATTTT

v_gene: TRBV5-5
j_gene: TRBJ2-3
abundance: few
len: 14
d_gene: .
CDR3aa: CASSLAPGTDTQYF
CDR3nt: TGTGCCAGCAGCTTGGCTCCAGGAACAGATACGCAGTATTTT

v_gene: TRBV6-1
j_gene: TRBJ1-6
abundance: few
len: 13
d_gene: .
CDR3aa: CATLRDGGSPLHF
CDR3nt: TGTGCCACCCTAAGGGACGGTGGTTCACCCCTCCACTTT

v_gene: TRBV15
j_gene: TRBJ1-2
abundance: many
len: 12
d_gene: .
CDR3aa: CATSTGPDGYTF
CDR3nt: TGTGCTACCAGCACGGGGCCGGATGGCTACACCTTC

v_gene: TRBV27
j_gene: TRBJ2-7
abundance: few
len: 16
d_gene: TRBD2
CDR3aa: CASSAFSGRAAYEQYF
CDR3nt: TGTGCCAGCAGTGCCTTTAGCGGGAGGGCCGCTTACGAGCAGTACTTC

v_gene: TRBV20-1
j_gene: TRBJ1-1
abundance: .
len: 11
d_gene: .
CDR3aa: CSATGYTEAFF
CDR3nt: TGCAGTGCTACAGGATACACTGAAGCTTTCTTT

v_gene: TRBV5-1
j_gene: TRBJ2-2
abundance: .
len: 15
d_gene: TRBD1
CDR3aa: CASSRRTGVGGELFF
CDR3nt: TGCGCCAGCAGCCGCCGGACAGGGGTTGGCGGGGAGCTGTTTTTT

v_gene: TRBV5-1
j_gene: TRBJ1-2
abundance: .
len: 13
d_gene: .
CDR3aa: CASSQLQGYGYTF
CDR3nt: TGCGCCAGCAGCCAGTTGCAGGGGTATGGCTACACCTTC

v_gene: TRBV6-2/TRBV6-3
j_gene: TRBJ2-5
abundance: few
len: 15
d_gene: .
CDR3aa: CASSSHEIGRNGQYF
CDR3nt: TGTGCCAGCAGCTCTCATGAAATCGGGAGAAATGGGCAGTACTTC